The rows below give T cell receptor beta chains drawn from one sample of a study of T cell responses to AZD1222 COVID-19 vaccine. Method: immunoSEQ multiplex PCR; TCRdb's copy keeps in-frame clones and lacks some. The sample carries about 120,000 clones, around 86% recorded once. The sequences come from peripheral blood, collected 28 days after the second AZD1222 dose. The receptors were gathered from an adult who received the AZD1222 COVID-19 vaccine. Both conserved end residues are part of each CDR3. The D gene is left open where the match is weak. Expanded clones are given a class, and other clones once, few, many or no size at all.

j_gene	d_gene	abundance	v_gene	CDR3nt	CDR3aa
TRBJ2-7	-	few	TRBV13	TGTGCCAGCAGCTTAGTGTGGGGTAACGAGCAGTACTTC	CASSLVWGNEQYF
TRBJ2-1	-	-	TRBV2	TGTGCCAGCAGGGGGGACGCCACGAGGGAGCAGTTCTTC	CASRGDATREQFF
TRBJ1-1	TRBD1	-	TRBV19	TGTGCCAGTAGTCCCCAGACAGGGTTGAACACTGAAGCTTTCTTT	CASSPQTGLNTEAFF
TRBJ1-3	-	-	TRBV4-1	TGCGCCAGCAGCCAAATTCTGGGGGTAATATATTTT	CASSQILGVIYF
TRBJ1-4	-	once	TRBV7-2	TGTGCCAGCAGCCCCACAACTGCAACTAATGAAAAACTGTTTTTT	CASSPTTATNEKLFF
TRBJ1-1	-	few	TRBV28	TGTGCCACTATCTTAGAGAGGGCTGGGGACCGGTCGGCTTTCTTT	CATILERAGDRSAFF
TRBJ1-2	-	-	TRBV6-5	TGTGCCAGCGGGGGGGCGAGGCGGAGTAACTATGGCTACACCTTC	CASGGARRSNYGYTF
TRBJ2-5	TRBD2	-	TRBV4-2	TGTGCCAGCAGCCAAACGGGACTAGCGGGGGGGCCAGAGACCCAGTACTTC	CASSQTGLAGGPETQYF
TRBJ2-7	-	-	TRBV7-2	TGTGCCAGCAGCTTAGCTAGTGCGAACTCCTACGAGCAGTACTTC	CASSLASANSYEQYF
TRBJ2-2	TRBD2	-	TRBV6-6	TGTGCCAGCAGTCCCGGGTTAGCGGGGGCCAGTTACGGGACCGGGGAGCTGTTTTTT	CASSPGLAGASYGTGELFF
TRBJ2-4	-	-	TRBV7-2	TGTGCCAGCAGCCTCACCCCCGGGGGAACCGGGCCCGGGGGTCAGTACTTC	CASSLTPGGTGPGGQYF
TRBJ2-7	-	-	TRBV5-4	TGTGCCAGCAGCTTGGGTGCGTCCGGCTCCTACGAGCAGTACTTC	CASSLGASGSYEQYF
TRBJ1-1	-	-	TRBV19	TGTGCCAGTAGTATAGAAACAGGGAACACTGAAGCTTTCTTT	CASSIETGNTEAFF
TRBJ1-1	TRBD1	-	TRBV6-5	TGTGCCAGCAGTTACCAGACAGGGATGAAGACTGAAGCTTTCTTT	CASSYQTGMKTEAFF
TRBJ1-2	-	few	TRBV28	TGTGCCAGCAGTGACAGGACGGGAAGAGGGAACTATGGCTACACCTTC	CASSDRTGRGNYGYTF
TRBJ2-3	TRBD2	-	TRBV6-5	TGTGCCAGCAGTGACTCAGCGGGGGGGCCAGATACGCAGTATTTT	CASSDSAGGPDTQYF
TRBJ2-7	-	-	TRBV3-1/TRBV3-2	TGTGCCAGCAGCCACCAGACGGGACGCTACGAGCAGTACTTC	CASSHQTGRYEQYF
TRBJ2-7	-	once	TRBV6-2/TRBV6-3	TGTGCCAGCAGCTGGCAGGAACTCTACGAGCAGTACTTC	CASSWQELYEQYF
TRBJ2-3	-	-	TRBV28	TGTGCCAGCAGGGGACTCACCACAGATACGCAGTATTTT	CASRGLTTDTQYF
TRBJ2-7	-	-	TRBV5-1	TGCGCCAGCAGCAGAAGGGGAGGACAGGTTAGTTACGAGCAGTACTTC	CASSRRGGQVSYEQYF
TRBJ2-3	TRBD1	-	TRBV5-1	TGCGCCAGCAGCTCAACCGGGACAGGGGGCGGAGATACGCAGTATTTT	CASSSTGTGGGDTQYF
TRBJ1-3	TRBD1	-	TRBV6-6	TGTGCCAGCAGTCCCGGGACAGGGATTTCAGACTCTGGAAACACCATATATTTT	CASSPGTGISDSGNTIYF
TRBJ1-6	-	-	TRBV27	TGTGCCAGCATGCCGGGCCAGCCCCCTTCCTATAATTCACCCCTCCACTTT	CASMPGQPPSYNSPLHF
TRBJ1-4	TRBD1	-	TRBV6-6	TGTGCCAGCAGTCCCGGGACAGGATGGTTAACTAATGAAAAACTGTTTTTT	CASSPGTGWLTNEKLFF
TRBJ2-2	TRBD1	-	TRBV29-1	TGCAGCGTTGAAGTTGTGGCAGGGGGCGTCGGGTACACCGGGGAGCTGTTTTTT	CSVEVVAGGVGYTGELFF
TRBJ1-5	-	-	TRBV10-2	TGCGCCAGCAGTGATTGGACGGAGAATCAGCCCCAGCATTTT	CASSDWTENQPQHF
TRBJ1-5	-	-	TRBV27	TGTGCCAGACCCTACAGGGATTTATTGAGCAATCAGCCCCAGCATTTT	CARPYRDLLSNQPQHF
TRBJ2-2	-	-	TRBV15	TGTGCCACCAGCCCGACTAGGACCACCGGGGAGCTGTTTTTT	CATSPTRTTGELFF
TRBJ2-3	TRBD1	-	TRBV29-1	TGCAGCTACACCGGGACAGACACAGATACGCAGTATTTT	CSYTGTDTDTQYF
TRBJ1-2	-	-	TRBV10-3	TGTGCCATCGGCCCCGTGGCTAACTATGGCTACACCTTC	CAIGPVANYGYTF
TRBJ2-7	-	-	TRBV4-3	TGCGCCAGCAGCCAAGATTGGGAAGGCTACGAGCAGTACTTC	CASSQDWEGYEQYF
TRBJ1-2	-	-	TRBV19	TGTGCCAGTAGTATAGACGAGGGCTACACCTTC	CASSIDEGYTF
TRBJ2-2	-	once	TRBV5-1	TGCGCCAGCAGCTTGTCAGGACCGGCGGGCGGGGAGCTGTTTTTT	CASSLSGPAGGELFF
TRBJ1-5	-	few	TRBV2	TGTGCCAGCAGTGAAGAGAAGAATCAGCCCCAGCATTTT	CASSEEKNQPQHF
TRBJ1-6	-	-	TRBV30	TGTGCCTGGGGATCGGATAATTCACCCCTCCACTTT	CAWGSDNSPLHF
TRBJ1-2	-	-	TRBV19	TGTGCCAGTAGGATCAGGGGAGGCGGCTACACCTTC	CASRIRGGGYTF
TRBJ1-4	TRBD1	-	TRBV5-1	TGCGCCAGCAGCTCTAAGACAGGGCTCGGAAAACTGTTTTTT	CASSSKTGLGKLFF
TRBJ2-7	-	-	TRBV28	TGTGCCAGCAGTTTGGGGACTGGGTCCTACGAGCAGTACTTC	CASSLGTGSYEQYF
TRBJ1-2	TRBD1	-	TRBV6-5	TGTGCCAGCAGCTCCCGGGACAGGGACTCTGGCTACACCTTC	CASSSRDRDSGYTF
TRBJ1-5	-	-	TRBV6-2/TRBV6-3	TGTGCCAGCAGTTACGATGATAACAATCAGCCCCAGCATTTT	CASSYDDNNQPQHF
TRBJ1-2	-	-	TRBV4-3	TGCGCCAGCAGCCAAGATCGGAGGTATGGCTACACCTTC	CASSQDRRYGYTF
TRBJ1-2	-	-	TRBV6-1	TGTGCCAGCAGTGAAGGTGAGGCGGGCTATGGCTACACCTTC	CASSEGEAGYGYTF
TRBJ2-7	-	-	TRBV5-6	TGTGCCAGCAGCTTAGGATCTGCAGACCCTACCTACGAGCAGTACTTC	CASSLGSADPTYEQYF
TRBJ2-3	-	-	TRBV5-6	TGTGCCAGCAGCTTGGTCGACTATATGCAGTATTTT	CASSLVDYMQYF
TRBJ1-1	-	-	TRBV6-5	TGTGCCAGCAGTTATAGGAACAGGGACACTGAAGCTTTCTTT	CASSYRNRDTEAFF
TRBJ2-7	TRBD1	once	TRBV12-3/TRBV12-4	TGTGCCAGCAGTTTGAAGGGGGCTGGCGAGCAGTACTTC	CASSLKGAGEQYF
TRBJ2-7	-	few	TRBV5-5	TGTGCCAGCAGCTGGAACTACGAGCAGTACTTC	CASSWNYEQYF
TRBJ1-4	-	-	TRBV14	TGTGCCAGCAGCCAAGATCGAAAGTTCAATGAAAAACTGTTTTTT	CASSQDRKFNEKLFF
TRBJ1-4	-	-	TRBV27	TGTGCCAGCAGCCTAGGATGGACTAATGAAAAACTGTTTTTT	CASSLGWTNEKLFF
TRBJ1-1	TRBD1	-	TRBV27	TGTGCCAGCAGTTTATCGGCCCCGACAGGGGGAGGCACTGAAGCTTTCTTT	CASSLSAPTGGGTEAFF
TRBJ1-6	-	-	TRBV4-1	TGCGCCAGCAGCCAGGTAGATATGGGTTTTGTGGATTCACCCCTCCACTTT	CASSQVDMGFVDSPLHF
TRBJ1-2	-	-	TRBV19	TGTGCCAGTAATCGACAGCCGGGGGGCTATGGCTACACCTTC	CASNRQPGGYGYTF
TRBJ2-7	TRBD1	-	TRBV19	TGTGCCAGCGAACAGGGGAAGGGCGAGCAGTACTTC	CASEQGKGEQYF
TRBJ1-1	-	few	TRBV27	TGTGCCAGCAGTTTAGGGACGACGGGCACTGAAGCTTTCTTT	CASSLGTTGTEAFF